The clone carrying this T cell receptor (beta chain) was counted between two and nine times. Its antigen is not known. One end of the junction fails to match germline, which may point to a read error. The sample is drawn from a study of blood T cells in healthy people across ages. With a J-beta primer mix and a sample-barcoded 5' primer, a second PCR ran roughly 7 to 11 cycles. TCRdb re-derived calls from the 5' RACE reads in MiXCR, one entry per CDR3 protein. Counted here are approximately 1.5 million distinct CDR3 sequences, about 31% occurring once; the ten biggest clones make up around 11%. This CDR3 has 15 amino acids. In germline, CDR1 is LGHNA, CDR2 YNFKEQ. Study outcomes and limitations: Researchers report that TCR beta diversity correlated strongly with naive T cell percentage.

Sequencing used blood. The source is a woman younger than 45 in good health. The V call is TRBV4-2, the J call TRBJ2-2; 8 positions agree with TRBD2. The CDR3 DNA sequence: TGTGCCAGCAGCAAAGAGGGACTAGGGGCCGGGGAGCTGTTTTTT. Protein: CASSKEGLGAGELFF.